This TCR beta chain was found in a study of shared clonotypes between healthy human individuals. Study results and limitations: The study found about 5% of naive CD4 clonotypes shared across four donors.

V trimming: 6 bases; J trimming: 6 bases; junction bases outside the gene matches: 12. Germline V gene sequence: CDR1 MNHNS, CDR2 SASEGT. The CDR3 sequence is 15 residues long. The assay was run at deep level. The DNA input per sorted-subset replicate PCR was roughly 0.2 ug, corresponding to some 27,000 T cell genomes. Generated by immunoSEQ multiplex PCR, the TCRdb table keeps only in-frame clones and is missing some. Among 2 million to 2.5 million clones listed, 90% to 97% were seen once. In the case of this clone: Its antigen is not identified.

The source is a man aged 18 to 29 in good health. J is TRBJ2-7 and V is TRBV6-1; 9 positions match TRBD1. The sequenced material came from naive CD4+ T cells sorted from blood. Subset here: CD45RA+ positively selected. The CDR3 DNA reads TGTGCCAGCAGACAACAGGGGGCTCTCAAGGTCGAGCAGTACTTC. Amino acids: CASRQQGALKVEQYF.